These 32 T cell receptor beta chains were all obtained from the same sample, sequenced in a study of cytomegalovirus exposure and HLA in healthy donors. A multiplex PCR was run with 60 Vbeta primers and 13 Jbeta primers. Produced via immunoSEQ multiplex PCR; TCRdb's table is partial and in-frame only. The data contain roughly 38,000 clones, roughly 76% of them singletons. Sequencing was performed on PBMCs. The origin of the receptors is a woman in her 30s in good health and CMV-seropositive.

The sample holds a few counts of this clone. The chain recombines TRBV6-6 with TRBJ1-2; 7 nucleotides match TRBD1. The CDR3 extends over 13 amino acids. V lost 5 bases and J lost 7; bases outside the gene matches: 7. In germline, CDR1 is MNHNY, CDR2 SVGAGI (reference sequence). The CDR3 coding sequence is TGTGCCAGCAGTGATACAGGGGCGGGTGGCTACACCTTC. Residues: CASSDTGAGGYTF.

The chain is built from TRBV11-1 and TRBJ2-1; 8 bases match TRBD2. The CDR3 sequence is 15 residues long. J lost 1 base, V lost 5 bases, and 4 bases had no gene match. Germline V CDR1 and CDR2: SGHAT, FQDESV (reference sequence). In DNA, the CDR3 is TGTGCCAGCAGCCCCGGGACTAGATCCTACAATGAGCAGTTCTTC. Its translation is CASSPGTRSYNEQFF.

This clone was recorded a few times. J is TRBJ1-5 and V is TRBV27, with 7 bases lining up with TRBD1. Germline CDR1 and CDR2: MNHEY and SMNVEV (reference sequence). CDR3 length equals 14 residues. V shed 4 bases and J 4 bases; nucleotides not matched to a gene: 4. The CDR3 DNA reads as TGTGCCAGCAGTTCCAGACAGGGAAATCAGCCCCAGCATTTT. Its protein is CASSSRQGNQPQHF.

The chain couples TRBV19 to TRBJ2-3; 7 bases line up with TRBD1. CDR3 length: 17 residues. Germline V CDR1 and CDR2: LNHDA, SQIVND (reference sequence). After removal of 0 bases from V and 0 bases from J, the junction contained 6 bases not matched to a gene. The CDR3 nucleotides read TGTGCCAGTAGTATAGACCCTGGGACAGTGAGCACAGATACGCAGTATTTT. The encoded protein is CASSIDPGTVSTDTQYF.

The chain combines TRBV2 with TRBJ1-2; maybe TRBD1 (5 bases). Germline V gives CDR1 SNHLY, CDR2 FYNNEI. CDR3 length: 12 amino acids. Trimming shortened V by 4 bases and J by 4 bases, and 7 bases separated the two germline ends. The CDR3 nucleotides are TGTGCCAGCAGTGGACAGACCTATGGCTACACCTTC. Translation gives CASSGQTYGYTF.

The V call is TRBV30, the J call TRBJ1-1, with D tentatively TRBD1 (6 bases). V was trimmed by 3 bases and J by 11 bases, leaving 13 bases between them. The germline V gene encodes CDR1 GTSNPN and CDR2 SVGIG (reference sequence). The CDR3 length is 11 residues. CDR3 region: CAWRGARGAFF. CDR3 bases: TGTGCCTGGAGGGGGGCGCGGGGGGCTTTCTTT.

The rearrangement uses TRBV7-9 and TRBJ2-7; D unresolved. Germline V gene data show CDR1 as SEHNR and CDR2 as FQNEAQ (reference sequence). CDR3 length: 14 residues. Trimming pared 3 bases from V and 2 bases from J, leaving 11 bases between. CDR3 coding DNA: TGTGCCAGCAGCTTCAGGTCTCTCCCCTACGAGCAGTACTTC. Translating it yields CASSFRSLPYEQYF.

The CDR3 DNA follows: TGTGCCAGCTCACCGGGACAGGGCCTTAATGAAAAACTGTTTTTT. Translating it yields CASSPGQGLNEKLFF. This chain links TRBV18 with TRBJ1-4; 9 bases agree with TRBD1. Germline values: CDR1 KGHSH, CDR2 LQKENI. The J segment lost 4 bases and the V segment lost 3 bases, leaving 3 bases of the junction unmatched. The CDR3 covers 15 residues.

The rearrangement joins TRBV5-4 to TRBJ2-7; possible D gene TRBD1, 5 bases. This CDR3 spans 17 amino acids. CDR1 and CDR2 (germline): SGHNT, YYREEE (reference sequence). The V end lost 5 bases, the J end lost 1 base, and 22 bases lay between the germline ends. CDR3 amino acids: CASSHFGPRGWSYEQYF. As DNA, the CDR3 is TGTGCCAGCAGTCATTTTGGTCCAAGGGGTTGGTCCTACGAGCAGTACTTC.

This clone appeared once. This rearrangement joins TRBV7-3 to TRBJ2-3; 7 nucleotides match TRBD2. CDR3 length equals 15 residues. Trimming removed 5 bases from V and 2 bases from J; junction bases left unmatched: 7. Germline-derived CDR1 and CDR2 are SGHTA and FQGTGA. CDR3 coding DNA: TGTGCCAGCAGCCTATCCGGGGGGTACACAGATACGCAGTATTTT. As protein: CASSLSGGYTDTQYF.

The V and J genes are TRBV5-1 and TRBJ2-3; 10 bases agree with TRBD1. Germline V lookup: CDR1 SGHRS, CDR2 YFSETQ. Unmatched junction bases numbered 7, after V lost 3 bases and J lost 3 bases. This CDR3 is built from 16 residues. DNA for the CDR3: TGCGCCAGCAGCTGGACAGGGGGGTTAGGGACAGATACGCAGTATTTT. The encoded protein is CASSWTGGLGTDTQYF.

This chain connects TRBV19 to TRBJ1-5, with no clear D. V was pared by 2 bases and J by 3 bases, with 14 bases between. This CDR3 contains 16 residues. The germline V gene has CDR1 LNHDA and CDR2 SQIVND (reference sequence). CDR3 protein: CASSIPGQYLNQPQHF. CDR3 DNA sequence: TGTGCCAGTAGTATACCTGGGCAGTATCTCAATCAGCCCCAGCATTTT.

This clone was found once. The chain couples TRBV5-1 to TRBJ2-2, with TRBD1 identical over 8 bases. The CDR3 has 17 amino acids. J gave up 2 bases and V 4 bases, and 10 bases lay outside the gene matches. Germline values: CDR1 SGHRS, CDR2 YFSETQ. CDR3 bases: TGCGCCAGCAGCATATTACGGACAGGGCATAACACCGGGGAGCTGTTTTTT. Its protein is CASSILRTGHNTGELFF. Full variable domain (rest looked up from reference TRBV5-1 and TRBJ2-2): KAGVTQTPRYLIKTRGQQVTLSCSPISGHRSVSWYQQTPGQGLQFLFEYFSETQRNKGNFPGRFSGRQFSNSRSEMNVSTLELGDSALYLCASSILRTGHNTGELFFGEGSRLTVL.

V is TRBV4-1 and J is TRBJ1-6, with D maybe TRBD1 (6 bases). The CDR3 contains 13 residues. Trimming stripped 11 bases from V and 11 bases from J, with 19 bases between. Germline V gene data show CDR1 as MGHRA and CDR2 as YSYEKL. The CDR3 nucleotides read TGCGCCTCCTGTTACAGGGATGGTGCACCCCTCCACTTT. Amino acid sequence: CASCYRDGAPLHF.

This clone was found a few times. This chain uses TRBV5-1 with TRBJ1-1; TRBD1 is a possible D gene (5 bases). This CDR3 comprises 13 residues. CDR1 is SGHRS, CDR2 YFSETQ, per germline. Trimming took 5 bases from V and 0 from J, leaving 8 bases between them. CDR3 coding DNA: TGCGCCAGCAGACCGACAGTGAACACTGAAGCTTTCTTT. It encodes CASRPTVNTEAFF.

The genes are TRBV19 and TRBJ2-2; unclear D gene. The CDR3 is 13 residues long. Germline V gives CDR1 LNHDA, CDR2 SQIVND (reference sequence). Trimming stripped 3 bases from V and 5 bases from J, with 7 bases between. The CDR3 is CASSIGETGELFF. CDR3 sequence (DNA): TGTGCCAGTAGTATCGGAGAAACCGGGGAGCTGTTTTTT.

For this clone: The final CDR3 position lacks the conserved phenylalanine or tryptophan, pointing to a likely read error. This sequence joins TRBV28 and TRBJ2-7; D remains unclear. CDR1 and CDR2 (germline): MDHEN, SYDVKM. The CDR3 is made up of 15 amino acids. V was shortened by 3 bases and J by 4 bases, with 16 bases between the two germline ends. This CDR3 reads CASSLWQAVRYEQYL. CDR3 sequence (DNA): TGTGCCAGCAGTTTGTGGCAGGCAGTCCGATACGAGCAGTACTTG.

The chain carries TRBV18 and TRBJ2-2, with TRBD1 matching 10 bases. The germline gives CDR1 KGHSH, CDR2 LQKENI. The trim removed 0 bases at V and 3 bases at J, leaving 1 base unmatched. The CDR3 runs 16 residues. CDR3 sequence (DNA): TGTGCCAGCTCACCACCTGGGACAGGGGACACCGGGGAGCTGTTTTTT. Translating gives CASSPPGTGDTGELFF.

This clone was detected only once. The chain uses TRBV5-5 and TRBJ1-4; TRBD1 aligns across 9 bases. The CDR3 sequence is 18 residues long. V lost 3 bases to trimming and J lost 8 bases; unmatched junction nucleotides: 17. Germline-derived CDR1 and CDR2 are SGHKS and YYEKEE (reference sequence). CDR3 protein: CASSWGPTGTGIQEKLFF. Written as DNA, the CDR3 is TGTGCCAGCAGCTGGGGACCGACCGGGACAGGGATACAAGAAAAACTGTTTTTT.

V and J are TRBV30 and TRBJ2-3, with D possibly TRBD2 on 5 matching bases. V dropped 0 bases and J dropped 11 bases, with 15 bases sitting between them. This CDR3 is built from 13 residues. From germline, CDR1 is GTSNPN and CDR2 SVGIG (reference sequence). CDR3 coding DNA: TGTGCCTGGAGTGTACGAGGGCTAGCCAGGCAGTATTTT. Its translation: CAWSVRGLARQYF.

The chain recombines TRBV9 with TRBJ2-3, with D possibly matching TRBD1 (5 bases). Between the trimmed V and J ends, which lost 5 bases and 4 bases, there was a span of 20 bases. The CDR3 is made up of 16 amino acids. The V gene's germline CDR1 is SGDLS and CDR2 YYNGEE. The CDR3 nucleotides read TGTGCCAGCAGTGGCCGGGCTGGGGCCGACTCAGATACGCAGTATTTT. Amino acid sequence: CASSGRAGADSDTQYF.

The rearrangement joins TRBV27 to TRBJ2-1; 13 nucleotides match TRBD2. CDR1 and CDR2 from the germline V gene are MNHEY and SMNVEV (reference sequence). V trimming: 3 bases; J trimming: 6 bases; junction bases outside the gene matches: 8. This CDR3 is 17 amino acids long. DNA of the CDR3: TGTGCCAGCAGTTTGTCCGGGACTAGCGGGATTGGCAATGAGCAGTTCTTC. This codes for CASSLSGTSGIGNEQFF.

This clone came up a few times. The chain joins TRBV4-1 to TRBJ2-5; 9 bases line up with TRBD1. The J call is doubtful: the DNA matches TRBJ2-7 better. The CDR3 consists of 15 residues. CDR1 and CDR2 (germline): MGHRA, YSYEKL. This CDR3 is CASSQAAGQGYEQYF. The CDR3 DNA sequence: TGCGCCAGCAGCCAAGCTGCTGGACAGGGGTACGAGCAGTACTTC.

A remark on this clone: Compared with germline, one end of the junction differs, possibly owing to a read error. The J gene is TRBJ1-2, the V gene TRBV2; D gene uncertain. The CDR3 contains 14 residues. Germline V lookup: CDR1 SNHLY, CDR2 FYNNEI. In DNA, the CDR3 is TGTGCCAGCAGTGACTATCTTTCCACAGATGGCTACCCCTTC. This encodes CASSDYLSTDGYPF. The variable domain in full, with the rest retrieved from reference TRBV2 and TRBJ1-2, is EPEVTQTPSHQVTQMGQEVILRCVPISNHLYFYWYRQILGQKVEFLVSFYNNEISEKSEIFDDQFSVERPDGSNFTLKIRSTKLEDSAMYFCASSDYLSTDGYPFGSGTRLTVV.

The rearrangement uses TRBV28 and TRBJ1-1; possibly TRBD1 for D (5 bases). Per germline, CDR1 MDHEN and CDR2 SYDVKM. The CDR3 is 14 amino acids. Trimming pared 8 bases from V and 7 bases from J, leaving 20 bases between. The CDR3 DNA reads TGTGCCAGCGCCGCCCCGGACACGGCGCTTGAAGCTTTCTTT. This codes for CASAAPDTALEAFF.

About this clone: In the same sample, other DNA sequences code for this CDR3. The chain is built from TRBV2 and TRBJ2-7; D might be TRBD1 (5 bases). V lost 2 bases and J 5 bases, leaving 10 bases between the germline ends. The length of the CDR3 is 13 residues. The germline V gene encodes CDR1 SNHLY and CDR2 FYNNEI. The chain's CDR3 is CASSEWQGNEQYF. The CDR3 nucleotides read TGTGCCAGCAGTGAATGGCAGGGCAACGAGCAGTACTTC. Full variable domain (missing parts from reference TRBV2 and TRBJ2-7): EPEVTQTPSHQVTQMGQEVILRCVPISNHLYFYWYRQILGQKVEFLVSFYNNEISEKSEIFDDQFSVERPDGSNFTLKIRSTKLEDSAMYFCASSEWQGNEQYFGPGTRLTVT.

CDR3 loop: CASSEYPPGSGSDTQYF. CDR3 coding DNA: TGTGCCAGCAGCGAATACCCACCCGGCAGCGGTTCAGATACGCAGTATTTT. The genes are TRBV11-3 and TRBJ2-3; D is possibly TRBD2 (5 bases). This CDR3 has 17 residues. Trimming pared 5 bases from V and 4 bases from J, leaving 22 bases between. Germline V gene sequence: CDR1 SGHNT, CDR2 YENEEA. The variable domain in full, completed from reference TRBV11-3 and TRBJ2-3, reads EAGVVQSPRYKIIEKKQPVAFWCNPISGHNTLYWYLQNLGQGPELLIRYENEEAVDDSQLPKDRFSAERLKGVDSTLKIQPAELGDSAVYLCASSEYPPGSGSDTQYFGPGTRLTVL.

This clone was seen a handful of times. The chain has TRBV2 and TRBJ1-2; D uncertain. The CDR3 has 14 residues. V dropped 2 bases and J dropped 6 bases, with 13 bases sitting between them. Looked up from germline, CDR1 is SNHLY and CDR2 is FYNNEI. The CDR3 coding sequence is TGTGCCAGCAGTGAACGGGGTCCGCTTAATGGCTACACCTTC. It encodes CASSERGPLNGYTF.

The chain recombines TRBV27 with TRBJ1-1; the D is unclear. CDR3 length: 13 residues. V dropped 6 bases and J dropped 1 base, with 9 bases sitting between them. Germline-derived CDR1 and CDR2 are MNHEY and SMNVEV (reference sequence). The CDR3 DNA reads TGTGCCAGCAGCTTCCAGAAGAACACTGAAGCTTTCTTT. It codes for CASSFQKNTEAFF.

The chain has TRBV28 and TRBJ1-2, with D unclear. The CDR3 consists of 15 residues. Germline V lookup: CDR1 MDHEN, CDR2 SYDVKM. With 5 bases removed from V and 4 bases from J, the gap between germline ends came to 17 bases. In DNA form, the CDR3 reads TGTGCCAGCAGTCCCCATCCCCTCTATAGCTATGGCTACACCTTC. Protein: CASSPHPLYSYGYTF.

The chain links TRBV20-1 to TRBJ1-2, with unresolved D. The CDR3 extends over 9 amino acids. Deletions cut 5 bases from V and 5 bases from J, with 3 bases between. Germline CDR1 is DFQATT and CDR2 is SNEGSKA (reference sequence). DNA for the CDR3: TGCAGTGCTCTTTATGGCTACACCTTC. Its translation is CSALYGYTF.

The chain employs TRBV5-6 and TRBJ1-6; the D is unclear. With 2 bases removed from V and 3 bases from J, the gap between germline ends came to 12 bases. The CDR3 is made up of 16 amino acids. Germline V gene lookup returns CDR1 SGHDT and CDR2 YYEEEE. The CDR3 nucleotides read TGTGCCAGCAGCTTTCCTACTGGAGGCTATAATTCACCCCTCCACTTT. Residues: CASSFPTGGYNSPLHF.